The 27 T cell receptor beta chains below were found in one sample sequenced in a study of blood T cell repertoires in COVID-19. The repertoire was sequenced with immunoSEQ multiplex PCR; TCRdb's copy has only in-frame clones and lacks some. The table has 60,000 to 70,000 clones, roughly 90% seen once. The source material was peripheral blood. These receptors were taken from a woman aged 60-75 years with acute or convalescent COVID-19.

J is TRBJ1-2 and V is TRBV3-1 (or the pseudogene TRBV3-2); D remains unclear. CDR1 and CDR2 (germline): LGHDT, YNNKEL (reference sequence). V shed 2 bases and J shed 8 bases, with 6 bases lying between them. CDR3 length equals 11 residues. The CDR3 spells CASSQRGGYTF. The CDR3 DNA reads TGTGCCAGCAGCCAACGTGGCGGCTACACCTTC.

The chain uses TRBV4-3 and TRBJ1-6; 9 bases map to TRBD1. CDR3 length: 14 residues. Germline V gives CDR1 LGHNA, CDR2 YSLEER. V was clipped by 4 bases and J by 11 bases; unmatched bases: 6. The DNA for the CDR3 is TGCGCCAGCAGCCGTACGACAGGGGGTACACCCCTCCACTTT. Protein sequence: CASSRTTGGTPLHF.

The V call is TRBV29-1, the J call TRBJ1-3; D is ambiguous. Looked up from germline, CDR1 is SQVTM and CDR2 is ANQGSEA. V shed 6 bases and J shed 8 bases, with 14 bases lying between them. The CDR3 length is 12 residues. The CDR3 DNA sequence: TGCAGCGTGGCCCCATCTCCTGACACCATATATTTT. This gives the protein CSVAPSPDTIYF.

The V gene is TRBV6-2 or TRBV6-3, the J gene TRBJ1-3; D unclear. CDR3 length equals 15 residues. The V and J ends lost 0 bases and 0 bases respectively, with 6 bases between them. CDR1 is MNHEY, CDR2 SVGEGT, per germline. Written as DNA, the CDR3 is TGTGCCAGCAGTTACTCCGGGAACTCTGGAAACACCATATATTTT. It encodes CASSYSGNSGNTIYF.

The V gene is TRBV20-1, the J gene TRBJ1-5, with D uncertain. The V end was cut by 3 bases, the J end by 2 bases, with 17 bases between. CDR3 length: 16 residues. Germline CDR1 and CDR2: DFQATT and SNEGSKA (reference sequence). The CDR3 spells CSASKPGVRGNQPQHF. The CDR3 DNA follows: TGCAGTGCTAGTAAGCCCGGGGTACGGGGCAATCAGCCCCAGCATTTT.

The rearrangement links TRBV6-2 or TRBV6-3 to TRBJ2-1, with 9 bases lining up with TRBD2. CDR3 length: 15 residues. The V segment lost 5 bases and the J segment 3 bases; nucleotides outside the gene matches: 5. CDR1 and CDR2 (germline): MNHEY, SVGEGT. CDR3 residues: CASSKGLAGYNEQFF. DNA of the CDR3: TGTGCCAGCAGTAAGGGACTAGCCGGCTACAATGAGCAGTTCTTC.

The chain uses TRBV12-3 or TRBV12-4 and TRBJ1-1, with D tentatively TRBD1 (5 bases). The CDR3 is 12 residues long. Trimming stripped 2 bases from V and 7 bases from J, with 8 bases between. The CDR3 nucleotides read TGTGCCAGCAGTTTATCAGGGTTTGAAGCTTTCTTT. Amino acid sequence: CASSLSGFEAFF.

This chain connects TRBV6-5 to TRBJ2-3; D might be TRBD2 (5 bases). V was clipped by 8 bases and J by 0 bases, with 6 bases between them. The germline CDR1 and CDR2 sequences are MNHEY and SVGAGI. The CDR3 extends over 12 amino acids. CDR3 coding DNA: TGTGCCAGCCGGACTAGCACAGATACGCAGTATTTT. Amino acid sequence: CASRTSTDTQYF.

V is TRBV5-6 and J is TRBJ1-1, with no clear D. The CDR3 runs to 17 residues. The V gene lost 3 bases and the J gene lost 1 base, with 19 bases spanning the gap. CDR1 and CDR2 from the germline V gene are SGHDT and YYEEEE. CDR3 residues: CASSSRFLGEWNTEAFF. CDR3 bases: TGTGCCAGCAGCTCTCGATTTCTGGGAGAGTGGAACACTGAAGCTTTCTTT. Full variable domain (outside the CDR3, taken from reference TRBV5-6 and TRBJ1-1): DAGVTQSPTHLIKTRGQQVTLRCSPKSGHDTVSWYQQALGQGPQFIFQYYEEEERQRGNFPDRFSGHQFPNYSSELNVNALLLGDSALYLCASSSRFLGEWNTEAFFGQGTRLTVV.

This clone was counted only a few times. This chain's CDR3 is CASSQEFGNPYEQYV. The CDR3 DNA reads TGCGCCAGCAGCCAAGAGTTCGGGAATCCCTACGAGCAGTACGTC. The chain carries TRBV4-1 and TRBJ2-7; D is possibly TRBD2 (5 bases). The CDR3 is 15 amino acids. Germline V gene sequence: CDR1 MGHRA, CDR2 YSYEKL. V was pared by 0 bases and J by 2 bases, with 11 bases between.

The chain recombines TRBV10-3 with TRBJ2-3; 7 bases line up with TRBD2. Trimming cost V 10 bases and J 4 bases; bases outside gene matches: 11. This CDR3 spans 14 amino acids. In germline, CDR1 is ENHRY, CDR2 SYGVKD. As DNA, the CDR3 is TGTGCCACCATGGGCGGGGGAGAAGCAGATACGCAGTATTTT. Translation: CATMGGGEADTQYF.

V usage is TRBV5-6 and J usage is TRBJ1-4; 9 bases are shared with TRBD1. CDR1 is SGHDT and CDR2 is YYEEEE in the germline V gene. V shed 1 base and J 5 bases; nucleotides not matched to a gene: 6. This CDR3 is built from 16 residues. The CDR3 DNA reads TGTGCCAGCAGCTTGCGACAGGGGGTGTCCAATGAAAAACTGTTTTTT. Translation gives CASSLRQGVSNEKLFF.

This chain links TRBV9 with TRBJ1-3, with 7 bases fitting TRBD1. Germline CDR1 and CDR2: SGDLS and YYNGEE. CDR3 length: 17 amino acids. Trimming removed 0 bases from V and 1 base from J; junction bases left unmatched: 7. CDR3 loop: CASSVGGTARSGNTIYF. Here the CDR3 DNA reads TGTGCCAGCAGCGTAGGGGGGACAGCAAGATCTGGAAACACCATATATTTT.

This clone was observed a single time. The chain recombines TRBV7-6 with TRBJ2-5; maybe TRBD2 (6 bases). CDR3 length: 14 residues. The germline gives CDR1 SGHVS, CDR2 FNYEAQ. V shed 0 bases and J shed 3 bases, with 8 bases lying between them. The CDR3 DNA follows: TGTGCCAGCAGCTTAGCGGGGGGAAAAGAGACCCAGTACTTC. The encoded protein is CASSLAGGKETQYF. Using reference TRBV7-6 and TRBJ2-5 for the parts outside the CDR3, the full variable domain is GAGVSQSPRYKVTKRGQDVALRCDPISGHVSLYWYRQALGQGPEFLTYFNYEAQQDKSGLPNDRFSAERPEGSISTLTIQRTEQRDSAMYRCASSLAGGKETQYFGPGTRLLVL.

The chain carries TRBV5-4 and TRBJ1-2; no firm D call. Trimming took 4 bases from V and 8 from J, leaving 15 bases between them. Germline values: CDR1 SGHNT, CDR2 YYREEE (reference sequence). The length of the CDR3 is 13 residues. This CDR3 is CASSQTGRVGYTF. The CDR3 bases are TGTGCCAGCAGCCAGACGGGGAGGGTAGGCTACACCTTC.

The V gene is TRBV5-1, the J gene TRBJ2-7; 7 bases align to TRBD2. The CDR3 totals 14 residues. CDR1 and CDR2 (germline): SGHRS, YFSETQ. The ends lost 9 bases at V and 0 bases at J; junction bases unmatched: 9. The CDR3: CAIFCGGLSYEQYV. In DNA form, the CDR3 reads TGCGCCATTTTTTGCGGGGGTCTCTCCTACGAGCAGTACGTC.

This rearrangement joins TRBV3-1 (or the pseudogene TRBV3-2) to TRBJ1-4; D gene ambiguous. This CDR3 is 13 amino acids long. V was cut by 4 bases and J by 8 bases, with 11 bases left in between. Germline assignment: CDR1 LGHDT and CDR2 YNNKEL (reference sequence). The chain's CDR3 is CASSLGRDEKLFF. CDR3 in DNA: TGTGCCAGCAGCCTCGGGAGAGACGAAAAACTGTTTTTT.

This clone has just one count. This chain links TRBV7-9 with TRBJ2-7, with 9 bases that match TRBD1. The CDR3 covers 13 residues. Per the germline V gene, CDR1 is SEHNR and CDR2 is FQNEAQ (reference sequence). Trimming cost V 1 base and J 10 bases; bases outside gene matches: 5. The DNA for the CDR3 is TGTGCCAGCAGCTTAGAAGGGACAGGGAGACAGTACGTC. This sequence encodes CASSLEGTGRQYV.

This sequence joins TRBV15 and TRBJ2-4, with TRBD2 matching over 12 bases. Germline loops: CDR1 LNHNV, CDR2 YYDKDF (reference sequence). The trim removed 3 bases at V and 0 bases at J, leaving 3 bases unmatched. The CDR3 has 17 residues. In nucleotides, the CDR3 is TGTGCCACCAGCAGGGGGGGACTAGCGGGAGCCAAAAACATTCAGTACTTC. It encodes CATSRGGLAGAKNIQYF.

The rearrangement uses TRBV6-2 or TRBV6-3 and TRBJ2-7, with 8 bases that match TRBD1. The CDR3 consists of 13 residues. V was clipped by 5 bases and J by 4 bases; unmatched bases: 4. Germline CDR1 and CDR2: MNHEY and SVGEGT. CDR3 sequence: CASSRTGKYEQYV. The DNA of the CDR3 is TGTGCCAGCAGTAGGACAGGGAAATACGAGCAGTACGTC.

This chain links TRBV5-1 with TRBJ2-3; TRBD2 matches at 9 bases. The CDR3 is made up of 18 amino acids. Germline loops: CDR1 SGHRS, CDR2 YFSETQ. Unmatched junction bases numbered 13, after V lost 0 bases and J lost 5 bases. The CDR3 DNA sequence: TGCGCCAGCAGCTTGGTAAGCGGGAGGCCACAAGGGGAAGATACGCAGTATTTT. This translates into CASSLVSGRPQGEDTQYF. Based on the CDR3 plus reference TRBV5-1 and TRBJ2-3, the full variable domain is KAGVTQTPRYLIKTRGQQVTLSCSPISGHRSVSWYQQTPGQGLQFLFEYFSETQRNKGNFPGRFSGRQFSNSRSEMNVSTLELGDSALYLCASSLVSGRPQGEDTQYFGPGTRLTVL.

This chain uses TRBV5-4 with TRBJ2-1, with 16 bases that match TRBD2. The CDR3 spans 17 residues. After removal of 0 bases from V and 6 bases from J, the junction contained 3 bases not matched to a gene. Germline V gene sequence: CDR1 SGHNT, CDR2 YYREEE (reference sequence). In nucleotides, the CDR3 is TGTGCCAGCAGCTTGGAGGGACTAGCGGGAGGGCCCAATGAGCAGTTCTTC. It codes for CASSLEGLAGGPNEQFF.

The rearrangement joins TRBV4-1 to TRBJ1-2, with D possibly matching TRBD1 (6 bases). CDR1 is MGHRA, CDR2 YSYEKL, per germline. The ends were cut back, 1 base at V and 1 base at J, with 16 bases in the middle. This CDR3 region has 17 residues. CDR3 nucleotides: TGCGCCAGCAGCCAAGGCGGAGACAGGAATTTTAACTATGGCTACACCTTC. Translated, it gives CASSQGGDRNFNYGYTF.

This clone has only one observation. This sequence joins TRBV7-3 and TRBJ2-3, with a possible D match to TRBD2 (6 bases). V lost 6 bases and J lost 1, with 17 bases in between. CDR3 size: 16 residues. CDR1 and CDR2 from the germline V gene are SGHTA and FQGTGA. In DNA form, the CDR3 reads TGTGCCAGCAGTCTAGAGGTTTCGGGAGGCACAGATACGCAGTATTTT. This translates into CASSLEVSGGTDTQYF.

This chain uses TRBV4-3 with TRBJ1-2; 9 nucleotides line up with TRBD1. V trimming: 1 base; J trimming: 7 bases; junction bases outside the gene matches: 13. Looked up from germline, CDR1 is LGHNA and CDR2 is YSLEER. This CDR3 has 17 residues. The CDR3 is CASSQAPGQGGFSGYTF. In DNA, the CDR3 is TGCGCCAGCAGCCAAGCCCCGGGACAGGGAGGTTTTAGTGGCTACACCTTC.

V is TRBV10-1 and J is TRBJ2-7, with D tentatively TRBD2 (6 bases). V lost 10 bases and J 3 bases, leaving 13 bases between the germline ends. Germline V lookup: CDR1 WNHNN, CDR2 SYGVQD (reference sequence). This CDR3 is built from 12 residues. The CDR3, as DNA: TGCGCCACAAGCGGGTCGGTCTACGAGCAGTACGTC. Translated: CATSGSVYEQYV.

The rearrangement joins TRBV29-1 to TRBJ1-1, with D possibly matching TRBD1 (5 bases). CDR1 is SQVTM and CDR2 is ANQGSEA in the germline V gene. This CDR3 has 13 amino acids. The germline V and J ends were trimmed by 7 bases and 1 base, with 13 bases remaining between them. The CDR3 sequence is CSAVVGGNTEAFF. In DNA, the CDR3 is TGCAGCGCCGTGGTGGGGGGGAACACTGAAGCTTTCTTT.